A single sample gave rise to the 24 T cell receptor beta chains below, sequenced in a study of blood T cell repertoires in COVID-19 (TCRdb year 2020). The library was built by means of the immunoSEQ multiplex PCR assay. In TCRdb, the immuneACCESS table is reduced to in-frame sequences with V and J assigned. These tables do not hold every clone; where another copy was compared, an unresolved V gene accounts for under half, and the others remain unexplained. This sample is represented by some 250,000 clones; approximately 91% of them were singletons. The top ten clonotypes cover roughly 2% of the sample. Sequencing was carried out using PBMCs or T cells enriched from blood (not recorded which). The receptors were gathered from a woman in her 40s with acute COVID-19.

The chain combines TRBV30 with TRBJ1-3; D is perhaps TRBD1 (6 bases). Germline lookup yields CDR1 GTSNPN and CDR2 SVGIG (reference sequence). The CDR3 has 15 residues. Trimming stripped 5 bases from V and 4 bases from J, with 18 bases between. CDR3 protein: CAWATGGAPGNTIYF. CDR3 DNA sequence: TGTGCCTGGGCTACCGGGGGGGCGCCGGGAAACACCATATATTTT.

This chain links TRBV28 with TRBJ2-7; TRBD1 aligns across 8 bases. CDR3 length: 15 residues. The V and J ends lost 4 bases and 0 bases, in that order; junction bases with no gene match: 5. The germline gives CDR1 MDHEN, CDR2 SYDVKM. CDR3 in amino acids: CASSSRDRISYEQYF. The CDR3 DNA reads TGTGCCAGCAGTTCCCGGGACAGGATCTCCTACGAGCAGTACTTC.

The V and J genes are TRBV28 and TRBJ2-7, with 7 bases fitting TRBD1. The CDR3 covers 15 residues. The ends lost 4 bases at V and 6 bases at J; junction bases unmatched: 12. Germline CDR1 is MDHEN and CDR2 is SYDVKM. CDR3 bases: TGTGCCAGCAGTTCGTTAACGACCGGGACAGCCGAGCAGTACTTC. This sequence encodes CASSSLTTGTAEQYF.

The CDR3 loop is CASSLLGGTSNEQFF. CDR3 coding DNA: TGTGCCAGCAGCTTGCTAGGGGGCACGTCTAATGAGCAGTTCTTC. V and J are TRBV11-2 and TRBJ2-1; the match to TRBD1 covers 7 bases. The germline V gene has CDR1 SGHAT and CDR2 FQNNGV. CDR3 length: 15 residues. The junction had 9 bases not matched to a gene; V was cut back by 3 bases and J by 7 bases.

CDR3 loop: CAWSLTSGIYNEQFF. The CDR3 DNA follows: TGTGCCTGGAGTTTAACTAGCGGGATTTACAATGAGCAGTTCTTC. V usage is TRBV30 and J usage is TRBJ2-1, with 10 positions matching TRBD2. The CDR3 runs 15 residues. Germline-derived CDR1 and CDR2 are GTSNPN and SVGIG (reference sequence). Trimming removed 2 bases from V and 4 bases from J; junction bases left unmatched: 5.

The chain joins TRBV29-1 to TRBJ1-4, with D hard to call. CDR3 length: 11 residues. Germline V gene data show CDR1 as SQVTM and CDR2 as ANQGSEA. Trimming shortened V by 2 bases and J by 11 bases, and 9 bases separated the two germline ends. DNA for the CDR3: TGCAGCGTTGAAATCGGAGGGAAACTGTTTTTT. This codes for CSVEIGGKLFF.

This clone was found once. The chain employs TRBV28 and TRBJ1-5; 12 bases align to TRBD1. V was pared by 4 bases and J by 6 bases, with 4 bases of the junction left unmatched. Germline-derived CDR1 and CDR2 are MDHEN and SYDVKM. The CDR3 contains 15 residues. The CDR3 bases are TGTGCCAGCAGTTGGGGACAGGGGGCAAGTCAGCCCCAGCATTTT. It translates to CASSWGQGASQPQHF.

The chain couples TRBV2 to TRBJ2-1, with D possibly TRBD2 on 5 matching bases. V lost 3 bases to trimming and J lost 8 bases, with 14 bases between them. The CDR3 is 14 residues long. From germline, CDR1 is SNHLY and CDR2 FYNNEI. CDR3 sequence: CASSEENWGDEQFF. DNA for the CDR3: TGTGCCAGCAGTGAGGAGAATTGGGGAGATGAGCAGTTCTTC. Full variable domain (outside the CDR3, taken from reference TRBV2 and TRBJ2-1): EPEVTQTPSHQVTQMGQEVILRCVPISNHLYFYWYRQILGQKVEFLVSFYNNEISEKSEIFDDQFSVERPDGSNFTLKIRSTKLEDSAMYFCASSEENWGDEQFFGPGTRLTVL.

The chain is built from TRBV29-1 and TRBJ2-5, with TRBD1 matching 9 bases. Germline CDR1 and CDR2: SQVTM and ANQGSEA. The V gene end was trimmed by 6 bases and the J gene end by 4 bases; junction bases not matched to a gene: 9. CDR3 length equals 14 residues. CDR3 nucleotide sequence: TGCAGCGTGGCACTAGGGACAGGGCGAGAGACCCAGTACTTC. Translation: CSVALGTGRETQYF. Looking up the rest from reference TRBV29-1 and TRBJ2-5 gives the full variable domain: SAVISQKPSRDICQRGTSLTIQCQVDSQVTMMFWYRQQPGQSLTLIATANQGSEATYESGFVIDKFPISRPNLTFSTLTVSNMSPEDSSIYLCSVALGTGRETQYFGPGTRLLVL.

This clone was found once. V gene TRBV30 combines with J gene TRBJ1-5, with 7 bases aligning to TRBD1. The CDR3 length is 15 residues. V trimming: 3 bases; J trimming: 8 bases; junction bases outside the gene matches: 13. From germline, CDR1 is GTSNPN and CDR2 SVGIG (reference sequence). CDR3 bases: TGTGCCTGGAGCGCGGGACAGCCCGGATTTGAGCCCCAGCATTTT. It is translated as CAWSAGQPGFEPQHF.

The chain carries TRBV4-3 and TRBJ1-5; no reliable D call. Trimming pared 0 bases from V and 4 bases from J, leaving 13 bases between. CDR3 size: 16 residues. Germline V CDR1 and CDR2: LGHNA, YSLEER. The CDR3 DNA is TGCGCCAGCAGCCAAGATCGTGGCGGAACGAATCAGCCCCAGCATTTT. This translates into CASSQDRGGTNQPQHF.

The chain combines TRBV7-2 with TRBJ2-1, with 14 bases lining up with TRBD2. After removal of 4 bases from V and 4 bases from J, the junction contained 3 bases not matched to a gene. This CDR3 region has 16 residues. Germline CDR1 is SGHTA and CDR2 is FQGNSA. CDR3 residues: CASSSRTSGGYNEQFF. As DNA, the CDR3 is TGTGCCAGCAGCTCACGGACTAGCGGGGGGTACAATGAGCAGTTCTTC.

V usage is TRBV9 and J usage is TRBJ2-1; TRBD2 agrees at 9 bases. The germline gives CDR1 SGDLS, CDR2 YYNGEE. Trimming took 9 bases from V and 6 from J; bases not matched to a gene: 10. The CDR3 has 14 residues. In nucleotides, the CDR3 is TGTGCCACCGGTACTAGCGGGCTATCCAATGAGCAGTTCTTC. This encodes CATGTSGLSNEQFF.

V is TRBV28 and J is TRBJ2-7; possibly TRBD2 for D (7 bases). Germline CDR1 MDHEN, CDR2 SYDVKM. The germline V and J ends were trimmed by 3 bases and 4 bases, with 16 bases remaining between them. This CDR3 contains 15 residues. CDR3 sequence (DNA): TGTGCCAGCAGTTTCGGGGGGCTCGGCGGATACGAGCAGTACTTC. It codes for CASSFGGLGGYEQYF.

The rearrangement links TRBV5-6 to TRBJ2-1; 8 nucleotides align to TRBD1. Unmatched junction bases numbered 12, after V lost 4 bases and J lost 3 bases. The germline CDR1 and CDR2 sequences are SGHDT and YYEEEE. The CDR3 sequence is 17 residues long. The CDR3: CASSPDIGQGGYNEQFF. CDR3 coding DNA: TGTGCCAGCAGCCCGGACATTGGACAGGGCGGCTACAATGAGCAGTTCTTC.

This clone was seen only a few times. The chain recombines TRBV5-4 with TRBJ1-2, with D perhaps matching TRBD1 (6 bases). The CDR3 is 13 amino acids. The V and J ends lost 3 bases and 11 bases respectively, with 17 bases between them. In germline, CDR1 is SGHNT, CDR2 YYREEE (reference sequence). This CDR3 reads CASSYDRTPSYTF. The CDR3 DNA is TGTGCCAGCAGCTATGACAGGACCCCCTCGTACACCTTC. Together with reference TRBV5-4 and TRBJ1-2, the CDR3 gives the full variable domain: ETGVTQSPTHLIKTRGQQVTLRCSSQSGHNTVSWYQQALGQGPQFIFQYYREEENGRGNFPPRFSGLQFPNYSSELNVNALELDDSALYLCASSYDRTPSYTFGSGTRLTVV.

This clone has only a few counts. The CDR3 sequence: CASSRAGGRGTDTQYF. CDR3 nucleotide sequence: TGTGCCAGCAGCCGGGCCGGCGGGAGGGGCACAGATACGCAGTATTTT. The rearrangement links TRBV5-4 to TRBJ2-3, with 9 positions matching TRBD2. This CDR3 has 16 amino acids. V lost 4 bases and J lost 1; bases outside the gene matches: 7. CDR1 is SGHNT, CDR2 YYREEE, per germline (reference sequence).

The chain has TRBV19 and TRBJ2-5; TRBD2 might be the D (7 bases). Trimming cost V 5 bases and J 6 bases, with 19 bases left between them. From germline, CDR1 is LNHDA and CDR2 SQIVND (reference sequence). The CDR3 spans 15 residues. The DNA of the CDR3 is TGTGCCAGTAGTCAAGGGGGGGGAGGGAAGCAGACCCAGTACTTC. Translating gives CASSQGGGGKQTQYF.

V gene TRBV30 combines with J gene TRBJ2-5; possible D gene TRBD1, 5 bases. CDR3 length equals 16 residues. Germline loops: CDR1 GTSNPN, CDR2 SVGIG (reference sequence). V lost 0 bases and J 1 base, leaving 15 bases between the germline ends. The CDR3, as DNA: TGTGCCTGGAGTGTACCGGACATCTACCTCCAAGAGACCCAGTACTTC. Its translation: CAWSVPDIYLQETQYF.

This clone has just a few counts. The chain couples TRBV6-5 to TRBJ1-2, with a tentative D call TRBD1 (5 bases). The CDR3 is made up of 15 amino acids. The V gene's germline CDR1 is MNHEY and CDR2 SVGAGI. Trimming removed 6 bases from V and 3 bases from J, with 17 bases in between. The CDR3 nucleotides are TGTGCCAGCAGCGTATTAAACAGGAACCACTATGGCTACACCTTC. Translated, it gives CASSVLNRNHYGYTF.

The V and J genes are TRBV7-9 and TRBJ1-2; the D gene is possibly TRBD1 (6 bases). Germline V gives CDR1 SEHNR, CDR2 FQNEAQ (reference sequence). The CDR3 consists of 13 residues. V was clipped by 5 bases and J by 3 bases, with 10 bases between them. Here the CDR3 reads CASSRRQDYGYTF. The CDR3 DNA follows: TGTGCCAGCAGCAGAAGACAGGACTATGGCTACACCTTC.

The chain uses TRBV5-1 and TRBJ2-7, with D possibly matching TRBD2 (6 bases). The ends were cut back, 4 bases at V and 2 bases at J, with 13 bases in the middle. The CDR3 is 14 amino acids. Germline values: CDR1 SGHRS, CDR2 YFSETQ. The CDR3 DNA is TGCGCCAGCAGCCCCCCGACGGGGGCCTACGAGCAGTACTTC. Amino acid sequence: CASSPPTGAYEQYF.

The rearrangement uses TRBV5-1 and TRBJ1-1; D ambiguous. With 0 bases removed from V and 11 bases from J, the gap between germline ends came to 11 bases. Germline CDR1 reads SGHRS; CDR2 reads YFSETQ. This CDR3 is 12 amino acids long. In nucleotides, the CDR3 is TGCGCCAGCAGCTTGGGGGCGGGAGAGGCTTTCTTT. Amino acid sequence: CASSLGAGEAFF.

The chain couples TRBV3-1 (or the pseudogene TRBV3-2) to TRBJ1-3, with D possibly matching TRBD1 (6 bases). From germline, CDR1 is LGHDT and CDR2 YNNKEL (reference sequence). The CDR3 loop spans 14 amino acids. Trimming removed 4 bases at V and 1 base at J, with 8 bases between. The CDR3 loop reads CASSLGQSGNTIYF. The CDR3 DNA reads TGTGCCAGCAGCCTAGGACAGTCTGGAAACACCATATATTTT.